This is a list of T cell receptor beta chains from one sample in a study of blood T cell repertoires in COVID-19. The data were produced by immunoSEQ multiplex PCR, yet TCRdb's version contains in-frame clones alone and is incomplete. The sample yields 350,000 or so clones, approximately 88% seen once. Sequencing input: peripheral blood. These receptors were collected from a woman aged 25 to 39 with COVID-19, enrolled during active disease. CDR3s include the opening cysteine and the closing phenylalanine or tryptophan. A D gene is named only where the DNA matches it firmly. Not every row has a clone size; where given, it reads once, few, many or a size class.

d_gene | j_gene | v_gene | abundance | CDR3aa | CDR3nt
TRBD1 | TRBJ1-1 | TRBV6-5 | - | CASSLQGWSTEAFF | TGTGCCAGCAGCCTACAGGGGTGGAGCACTGAAGCTTTCTTT
TRBD1 | TRBJ1-3 | TRBV7-8 | - | CASSLERGLGNTIYF | TGTGCCAGCAGCTTAGAGAGGGGGCTCGGAAACACCATATATTTT
TRBD1 | TRBJ2-7 | TRBV18 | - | CASSHRQGVYEQYF | TGTGCCAGCTCTCATAGACAGGGGGTTTACGAGCAGTACTTC
TRBD1 | TRBJ2-2 | TRBV11-3 | - | CASSPGQGDTGELFF | TGTGCCAGCAGCCCGGGACAGGGGGACACCGGGGAGCTGTTTTTT
- | TRBJ1-2 | TRBV6-5 | - | CASFSPTGGQRGYTF | TGTGCCAGCTTCTCCCCGACAGGAGGACAGCGAGGCTACACCTTC
- | TRBJ2-7 | TRBV18 | - | CASSPTEFYEQYF | TGTGCCAGCTCACCGACAGAGTTCTACGAGCAGTACTTC
- | TRBJ1-2 | TRBV6-2/TRBV6-3 | - | CASSYSRSAGMSYGYTF | TGTGCCAGCAGTTACTCGAGATCCGCAGGGATGAGTTATGGCTACACCTTC
- | TRBJ1-4 | TRBV19 | - | CASSIGVGRTNEKLFF | TGTGCCAGTAGTATAGGAGTGGGGAGGACTAATGAAAAACTGTTTTTT
- | TRBJ1-1 | TRBV4-1 | - | CASSPEGVAEAFF | TGCGCCAGCAGCCCCGAGGGGGTTGCTGAAGCTTTCTTT
- | TRBJ2-5 | TRBV2 | - | CASSDRTSRTETQYF | TGTGCCAGCAGTGACCGTACTAGCAGGACAGAGACCCAGTACTTC
- | TRBJ1-2 | TRBV27 | - | CASSLSPGGLPYGYTF | TGTGCCAGCAGTTTATCACCAGGTGGGCTTCCCTATGGCTACACCTTC
TRBD1 | TRBJ1-2 | TRBV6-1 | - | CASSEADREGYGYTF | TGTGCCAGCAGTGAAGCGGACAGGGAAGGCTATGGCTACACCTTC
TRBD2 | TRBJ2-6 | TRBV9 | - | CASSETSGVSGANVLTF | TGTGCCAGCAGCGAGACTAGCGGGGTCTCTGGGGCCAACGTCCTGACTTTC
- | TRBJ2-7 | TRBV7-2 | few | CASSNSAASYEQYF | TGTGCCAGCAGCAACTCCGCTGCCTCCTACGAGCAGTACTTC
- | TRBJ2-4 | TRBV7-9 | - | CASSSTVEIAKNIQYF | TGTGCCAGCAGCTCCACAGTGGAAATAGCCAAAAACATTCAGTACTTC
- | TRBJ1-6 | TRBV19 | - | CASSNGPGDSPLHF | TGTGCCAGTAGCAACGGGCCAGGGGATTCACCCCTCCACTTT
TRBD1 | TRBJ1-4 | TRBV19 | once | CASSLTGVDEKLFF | TGTGCCAGTAGTCTTACAGGGGTGGATGAAAAACTGTTTTTT
- | TRBJ2-2 | TRBV28 | - | CASRLNRDTGELFF | TGTGCCAGCAGACTTAACCGGGACACCGGGGAGCTGTTTTTT
- | TRBJ1-1 | TRBV10-1 | - | CASSDRFGTEAFF | TGCGCCAGCAGTGACCGGTTTGGCACTGAAGCTTTCTTT
- | TRBJ1-3 | TRBV18 | - | CASSPALSGNTIYF | TGTGCCAGCTCACCTGCGCTCTCTGGAAACACCATATATTTT
- | TRBJ1-1 | TRBV7-9 | once | CASSLSLNTEAFF | TGTGCCAGCAGCTTGTCCCTAAACACTGAAGCTTTCTTT
- | TRBJ2-7 | TRBV4-2 | once | CASSQAGGRDRTYEQYF | TGTGCCAGCAGCCAAGCCGGGGGTCGGGACAGAACCTACGAGCAGTACTTC
TRBD1 | TRBJ1-2 | TRBV7-2 | - | CASSGTGQSYGYTF | TGTGCCAGCAGCGGGACAGGCCAGAGCTATGGCTACACCTTC
- | TRBJ1-5 | TRBV15 | few | CATSEFLPYSNQPQHF | TGTGCCACCAGCGAGTTCCTCCCTTATAGCAATCAGCCCCAGCATTTT
- | TRBJ1-1 | TRBV19 | - | CASKQGSTEAFF | TGTGCCAGTAAGCAGGGAAGCACTGAAGCTTTCTTT
- | TRBJ1-2 | TRBV6-5 | - | CASSYVGQRGGYTF | TGTGCCAGCAGTTACGTTGGACAGAGGGGTGGCTACACCTTC
- | TRBJ1-3 | TRBV7-9 | - | CASSSGISGNTIYF | TGTGCCAGCAGCTCGGGTATCTCTGGAAACACCATATATTTT
- | TRBJ1-6 | TRBV27 | - | CASSLGGNSPLHF | TGTGCCAGCAGTTTAGGAGGGAATTCACCCCTCCACTTT
- | TRBJ2-2 | TRBV2 | - | CASSYRVAANTGELFF | TGTGCCAGCAGCTACCGGGTGGCAGCGAACACCGGGGAGCTGTTTTTT
- | TRBJ2-1 | TRBV19 | once | CASSMSSGPYNEQFF | TGTGCCAGTAGTATGAGTAGCGGCCCCTACAATGAGCAGTTCTTC
TRBD1 | TRBJ1-2 | TRBV6-1 | once | CASSEPPDRGDFSYGYTF | TGTGCCAGCAGTGAACCGCCCGACAGGGGCGATTTTTCGTATGGCTACACCTTC
TRBD1 | TRBJ1-1 | TRBV6-5 | - | CASMGQGGTEAFF | TGTGCCAGCATGGGACAGGGAGGAACTGAAGCTTTCTTT
- | TRBJ1-5 | TRBV30 | - | CAWSVGQGQPQHF | TGTGCCTGGAGTGTCGGCCAGGGTCAGCCCCAGCATTTT
- | TRBJ2-5 | TRBV5-1 | - | CASSLTGDQYF | TGCGCCAGCAGCTTGACGGGAGACCAGTACTTC
TRBD2 | TRBJ2-1 | TRBV11-3 | - | CASSSWASGYHNEQFF | TGTGCCAGCAGCTCGTGGGCTAGCGGGTACCACAATGAGCAGTTCTTC
- | TRBJ1-2 | TRBV5-1 | - | CASSTGQALDYGYTF | TGCGCCAGCAGCACGGGACAAGCGTTGGACTATGGCTACACCTTC
- | TRBJ2-2 | TRBV30 | - | CAWSVDRTTTGELFF | TGTGCCTGGAGTGTAGATAGGACTACCACCGGGGAGCTGTTTTTT
TRBD1 | TRBJ1-6 | TRBV5-6 | - | CASSAAGQGASPLHF | TGTGCCAGCAGCGCGGCGGGACAGGGAGCCTCACCCCTCCACTTT
TRBD1 | TRBJ1-1 | TRBV14 | - | CASSQRGLTEAFF | TGTGCCAGCAGCCAGAGGGGGCTCACTGAAGCTTTCTTT
TRBD1 | TRBJ1-1 | TRBV5-1 | - | CASSLWTGGEVDTEAFF | TGCGCCAGCAGCTTGTGGACAGGGGGCGAGGTGGATACTGAAGCTTTCTTT
- | TRBJ1-2 | TRBV27 | - | CASSFDPGHGYTF | TGTGCCAGCAGTTTTGATCCAGGTCATGGCTACACCTTC
- | TRBJ1-5 | TRBV3-1/TRBV3-2 | - | CASSHGRHQPQHF | TGTGCCAGCAGCCACGGCAGGCATCAGCCCCAGCATTTT
TRBD1 | TRBJ1-1 | TRBV10-3 | - | CAISPGQGNTEAFF | TGTGCCATCAGCCCGGGACAGGGGAACACTGAAGCTTTCTTT
- | TRBJ2-4 | TRBV19 | once | CASSIAYRSADIQYF | TGTGCCAGTAGTATTGCATACAGGTCGGCGGACATTCAGTACTTC
- | TRBJ1-2 | TRBV4-3 | once | CASSQDRWASGYTF | TGCGCCAGCAGCCAAGATCGATGGGCTTCGGGCTACACCTTC
TRBD1 | TRBJ2-1 | TRBV14 | - | CASSPIRQGTEFF | TGTGCCAGCAGCCCGATTCGACAGGGGACGGAGTTCTTC
- | TRBJ1-2 | TRBV5-1 | - | CASREREFVPAPYGYTF | TGCGCCAGCAGGGAGAGAGAGTTTGTTCCGGCCCCCTATGGCTACACCTTC
- | TRBJ1-2 | TRBV6-5 | - | CASSYYPTDYGYTF | TGTGCCAGCAGTTATTACCCGACTGATTATGGCTACACCTTC
TRBD2 | TRBJ2-3 | TRBV28 | - | CASSLGGFNTDTQYF | TGTGCCAGCAGCCTCGGGGGGTTTAACACAGATACGCAGTATTTT
- | TRBJ1-5 | TRBV28 | - | CASSGWQGPYQPQHF | TGTGCCAGCAGTGGGTGGCAGGGGCCATATCAGCCCCAGCATTTT
TRBD1 | TRBJ1-3 | TRBV5-6 | - | CASSRQGASGNTIYF | TGTGCCAGCAGCAGACAGGGGGCGAGTGGAAACACCATATATTTT
- | TRBJ1-2 | TRBV7-8 | once | CASSLGWRGSSSYGYTF | TGTGCCAGCAGCTTAGGCTGGCGGGGCAGCTCGTCTTATGGCTACACCTTC
- | TRBJ2-3 | TRBV6-1 | - | CASSDVGTPSTDTQYF | TGTGCCAGCAGTGATGTAGGGACACCGAGCACAGATACGCAGTATTTT
TRBD1 | TRBJ1-2 | TRBV19 | - | CASSPGQNYGYTF | TGTGCCAGTAGCCCGGGACAGAACTATGGCTACACCTTC
TRBD2 | TRBJ2-5 | TRBV12-5 | - | CARGQWGGETQYF | TGTGCTAGGGGGCAATGGGGGGGGGAGACCCAGTACTTC